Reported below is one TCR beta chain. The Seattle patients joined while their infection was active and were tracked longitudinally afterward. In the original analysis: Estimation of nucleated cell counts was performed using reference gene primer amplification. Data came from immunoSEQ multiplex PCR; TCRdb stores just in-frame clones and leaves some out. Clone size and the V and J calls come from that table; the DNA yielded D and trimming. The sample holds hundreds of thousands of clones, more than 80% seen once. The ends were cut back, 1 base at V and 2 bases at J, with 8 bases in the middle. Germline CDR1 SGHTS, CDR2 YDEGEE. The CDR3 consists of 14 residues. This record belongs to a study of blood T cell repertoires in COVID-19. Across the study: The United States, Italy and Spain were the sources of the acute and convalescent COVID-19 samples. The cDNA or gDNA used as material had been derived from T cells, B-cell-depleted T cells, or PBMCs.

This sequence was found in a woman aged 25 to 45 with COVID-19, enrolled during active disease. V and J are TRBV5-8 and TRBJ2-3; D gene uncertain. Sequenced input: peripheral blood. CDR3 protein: CASSLIGLTDTQYF. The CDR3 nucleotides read TGTGCCAGCAGCTTGATTGGCCTCACAGATACGCAGTATTTT. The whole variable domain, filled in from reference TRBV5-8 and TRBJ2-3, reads EAGVTQSPTHLIKTRGQQATLRCSPISGHTSVYWYQQALGLGLQFLLWYDEGEERNRGNFPPRFSGRQFPNYSSELNVNALELEDSALYLCASSLIGLTDTQYFGPGTRLTVL.